The T cell receptor beta chain described here comes from a study of blood T cell repertoires in COVID-19. Self-reported history from a screening survey and questionnaire set each donor's cohort. The germline gives CDR1 MDHEN, CDR2 SYDVKM. The CDR3 is 14 residues long. V shed 2 bases and J shed 7 bases, with 14 bases lying between them. Assay used: immunoSEQ multiplex PCR; TCRdb lists only in-frame clones, some missing. The repertoire has fewer than 350,000 clones, nearly 90% of them found once; the top ten carry 1.5% to 2%. The rearrangement uses TRBV28 and TRBJ1-2, with no clear D. Material for sequencing was PBMCs or T cells enriched from blood (not recorded which). This TCR was recovered from a woman younger than 35 with acute COVID-19. The CDR3 loop reads CASSLSGSLGGYTF. Here the CDR3 DNA reads TGTGCCAGCAGTTTAAGCGGCAGTCTGGGTGGCTACACCTTC.